Presented here are 10 T cell receptor beta chains from one specimen sequenced in a study of T cell responses to AZD1222 COVID-19 vaccine. Repertoires were generated with immunoSEQ multiplex PCR, while TCRdb's copy carries only in-frame clones and drops some. The sample lists roughly 150,000 clones, roughly nine tenths occurring once. This specimen was peripheral blood, taken on day 0 of AZD1222 vaccination. The origin of the receptors is an adult in good health.

The V gene is TRBV6-5, the J gene TRBJ1-6, with TRBD1 matching 7 bases. After removal of 6 bases from V and 10 bases from J, the junction contained 12 bases not matched to a gene. CDR1 MNHEY and CDR2 SVGAGI come from the germline V gene. The CDR3 covers 15 residues. The CDR3 spells CASSYSTGVLSPLHF. In nucleotides, the CDR3 is TGTGCCAGCAGCTATTCTACAGGGGTTCTCTCACCCCTCCACTTT.

The rearrangement joins TRBV27 to TRBJ1-5; D unresolved. Per germline, CDR1 MNHEY and CDR2 SMNVEV (reference sequence). V was cut by 2 bases and J by 0 bases, with 5 bases left in between. This CDR3 comprises 14 residues. CDR3 in amino acids: CASSLGDSNQPQHF. CDR3 coding DNA: TGTGCCAGCAGTTTAGGGGATAGCAATCAGCCCCAGCATTTT.

This clone occurred once. The V and J genes are TRBV4-3 and TRBJ2-2; 8 nucleotides line up with TRBD1. Per germline, CDR1 LGHNA and CDR2 YSLEER. The J segment lost 4 bases and the V segment lost 0 bases, leaving 7 bases of the junction unmatched. CDR3 length: 17 residues. Written as DNA, the CDR3 is TGCGCCAGCAGCCAAGATCTTAGGACAGGGAGCACCGGGGAGCTGTTTTTT. Protein product: CASSQDLRTGSTGELFF.

This chain joins TRBV28 and TRBJ2-5; 9 bases match TRBD2. V gave up 4 bases and J gave up 4 bases; unmatched junction bases: 7. There are 15 residues in the CDR3. Germline V CDR1 and CDR2: MDHEN, SYDVKM. The CDR3 loop reads CASSYASGNSETQYF. CDR3 DNA: TGTGCCAGCAGTTACGCTAGCGGGAATTCAGAGACCCAGTACTTC. The variable domain in full, with the rest retrieved from reference TRBV28 and TRBJ2-5, is DVKVTQSSRYLVKRTGEKVFLECVQDMDHENMFWYRQDPGLGLRLIYFSYDVKMKEKGDIPEGYSVSREKKERFSLILESASTNQTSMYLCASSYASGNSETQYFGPGTRLLVL.

The chain uses TRBV24-1 and TRBJ1-5; D call uncertain. CDR3 length: 14 residues. The germline V gene encodes CDR1 KGHDR and CDR2 SFDVKD. The V end lost 2 bases, the J end lost 6 bases, and 10 bases lay between the germline ends. This CDR3 is CATSDSASAQPQHF. The CDR3 DNA reads as TGTGCCACCAGTGATTCGGCGTCCGCTCAGCCCCAGCATTTT.

CDR3 in DNA: TGTGCCAGCTCCCCGGACAGGGCCTCCGGGGCCAACGTCCTGACTTTC. As protein: CASSPDRASGANVLTF. The gene calls are TRBV18 and TRBJ2-6; TRBD1 agrees at 8 bases. The CDR3 spans 16 residues. Germline values: CDR1 KGHSH, CDR2 LQKENI. V trimming: 6 bases; J trimming: 4 bases; junction bases outside the gene matches: 8. Full variable domain (outside the CDR3, taken from reference TRBV18 and TRBJ2-6): NAGVMQNPRHLVRRRGQEARLRCSPMKGHSHVYWYRQLPEEGLKFMVYLQKENIIDESGMPKERFSAEFPKEGPSILRIQQVVRGDSAAYFCASSPDRASGANVLTFGAGSRLTVL.

The genes are TRBV7-2 and TRBJ1-2, with D possibly being TRBD1 (6 bases). The V and J ends lost 5 bases and 1 base respectively, with 11 bases between them. CDR1 and CDR2 (germline): SGHTA, FQGNSA. This CDR3 has 14 amino acids. For the CDR3, the DNA is TGTGCCAGCAGCCTAAGCAGGGGTAACTATGGCTACACCTTC. Protein product: CASSLSRGNYGYTF.

This clone was observed a single time. The chain combines TRBV5-6 with TRBJ2-2; 7 bases align to TRBD1. There are 15 residues in the CDR3. Germline V lookup: CDR1 SGHDT, CDR2 YYEEEE. Germline trimming cut 3 bases from V and 5 bases from J; bases unmatched to any gene: 7. The CDR3 nucleotides read TGTGCCAGCAGCTACCGACAGGGTTTGACCGGGGAGCTGTTTTTT. The encoded protein is CASSYRQGLTGELFF.

This chain links TRBV10-3 with TRBJ1-2, with 7 bases aligning to TRBD1. V was clipped by 3 bases and J by 3 bases; unmatched bases: 16. The CDR3 sequence is 18 residues long. Per germline, CDR1 ENHRY and CDR2 SYGVKD. The CDR3 bases are TGTGCCATCAGTGATTTAAGGGACAGTGAACGAAACCACTATGGCTACACCTTC. Protein product: CAISDLRDSERNHYGYTF.

J is TRBJ1-1 and V is TRBV28, with D maybe TRBD1 (5 bases). The CDR3 has 15 residues. Germline-derived CDR1 and CDR2 are MDHEN and SYDVKM. Between the trimmed V and J ends, which lost 6 bases and 1 base, there was a span of 15 bases. The CDR3: CASSINSRGNTEAFF. As DNA, the CDR3 is TGTGCCAGCAGCATAAACTCGAGGGGGAACACTGAAGCTTTCTTT.